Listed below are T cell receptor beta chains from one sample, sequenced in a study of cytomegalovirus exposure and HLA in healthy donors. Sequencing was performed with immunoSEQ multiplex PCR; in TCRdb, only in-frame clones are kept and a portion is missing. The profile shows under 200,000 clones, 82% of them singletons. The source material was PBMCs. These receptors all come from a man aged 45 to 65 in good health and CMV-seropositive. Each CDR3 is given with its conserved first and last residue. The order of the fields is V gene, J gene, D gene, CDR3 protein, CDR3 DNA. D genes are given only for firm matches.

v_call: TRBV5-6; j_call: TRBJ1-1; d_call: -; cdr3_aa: CASSFGLPNTEAFF; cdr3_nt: TGTGCCAGCAGCTTTGGACTCCCAAACACTGAAGCTTTCTTT
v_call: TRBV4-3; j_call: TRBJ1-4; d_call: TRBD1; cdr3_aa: CASSQTLQGATNEKLFF; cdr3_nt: TGCGCCAGCAGCCAAACCCTACAGGGGGCCACTAATGAAAAACTGTTTTTT
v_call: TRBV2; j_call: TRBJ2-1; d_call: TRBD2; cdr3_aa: CASSATSGSKKEQFF; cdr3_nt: TGTGCCAGCAGTGCGACTAGCGGGAGTAAAAAGGAGCAGTTCTTC
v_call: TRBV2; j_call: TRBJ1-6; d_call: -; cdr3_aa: CASLVSSYNSPLHF; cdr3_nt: TGTGCCAGCCTAGTGAGCTCCTATAATTCACCCCTCCACTTT
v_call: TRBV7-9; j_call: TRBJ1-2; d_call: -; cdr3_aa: CASSWTTNYGYTF; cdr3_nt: TGTGCCAGCAGCTGGACAACTAACTATGGCTACACCTTC
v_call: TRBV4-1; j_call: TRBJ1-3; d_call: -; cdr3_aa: CASSRTTRELGNTIYF; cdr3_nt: TGCGCCAGCAGCCGAACAACCAGGGAACTCGGAAACACCATATATTTT